This record concerns one T cell receptor beta chain sequence. Its antigen is not known. TCRdb's table, derived via immunoSEQ multiplex PCR, lists solely in-frame clones and lacks some. The profile covers 550,000 to 850,000 clones, with 74% appearing a single time and 1.5% to 2% taken by the ten largest. This specimen comes from a study of shared clonotypes between healthy human individuals. The study, taken as a whole, reports: The represented genetic and exposure-history diversity was limited by the small number of donors. Memory subsets had estimated richness that was generally smaller than that of naive subsets. Sampling included only blood; tissue repertoires likely differ.

Germline-derived CDR1 and CDR2 are MGHRA and YSYEKL. The CDR3 has 16 amino acids. V was pared by 0 bases and J by 3 bases, with 14 bases between. The sequence came from a woman aged 25 to 45 in good health. The sample consisted of memory CD4+ T cells sorted from blood. Subset noted: CD45RA-negative fraction. The rearrangement uses TRBV4-1 and TRBJ2-5; the D call may be TRBD1 or TRBD2 (7 bases each). CDR3 region: CASSQDRGGGEETQYF. The CDR3 DNA sequence: TGCGCCAGCAGCCAAGACCGGGGAGGGGGCGAAGAGACCCAGTACTTC.